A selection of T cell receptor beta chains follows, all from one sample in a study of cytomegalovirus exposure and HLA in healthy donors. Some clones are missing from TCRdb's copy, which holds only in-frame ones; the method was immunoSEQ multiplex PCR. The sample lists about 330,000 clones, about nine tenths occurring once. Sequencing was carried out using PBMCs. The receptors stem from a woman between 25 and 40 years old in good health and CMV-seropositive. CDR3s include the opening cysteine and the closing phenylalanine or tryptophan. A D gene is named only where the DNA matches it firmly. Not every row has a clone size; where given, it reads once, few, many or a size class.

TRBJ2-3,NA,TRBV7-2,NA,CASSSTARGSTDTQYF,TGTGCCAGCAGCTCGACTGCGCGGGGAAGCACAGATACGCAGTATTTT
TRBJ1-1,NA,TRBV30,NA,CAWNSGRQRGTEAFF,TGTGCCTGGAATTCGGGCCGACAGAGGGGCACTGAAGCTTTCTTT
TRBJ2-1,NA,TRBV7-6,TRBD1,CASSLGGPGGINEQFF,TGTGCCAGCAGCTTAGGGGGGCCAGGGGGCATCAATGAGCAGTTCTTC
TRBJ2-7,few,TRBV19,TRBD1,CASRDSSSYEQYF,TGTGCCAGCCGGGACAGCTCCTCCTACGAGCAGTACTTC
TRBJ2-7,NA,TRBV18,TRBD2,CARIWRGVPYEQYF,TGTGCCAGGATTTGGCGGGGGGTGCCCTACGAGCAGTACTTC
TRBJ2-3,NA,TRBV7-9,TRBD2,CASSLTSGRAVDTQYF,TGTGCCAGCAGCTTAACTAGCGGGAGGGCCGTAGATACGCAGTATTTT
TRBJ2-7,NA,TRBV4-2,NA,CASSQAAGSAYYEQYF,TGTGCCAGCAGCCAAGCCGCCGGGAGCGCTTACTACGAGCAGTACTTC
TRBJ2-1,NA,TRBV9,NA,CASSGGVSSYNEQFF,TGTGCCAGCAGCGGGGGGGTTAGCTCCTACAATGAGCAGTTCTTC
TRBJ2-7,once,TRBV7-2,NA,CASSTRGDFHYGKYF,TGTGCCAGCAGCACGAGGGGGGACTTCCACTACGGGAAGTACTTC
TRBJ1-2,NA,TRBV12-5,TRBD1,CASGPFLRDREEDNGYTF,TGTGCTAGTGGACCCTTTCTCCGGGACAGGGAGGAAGACAATGGCTACACCTTC
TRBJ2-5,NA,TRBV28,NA,CASSFRQETQYF,TGTGCCAGCAGTTTCCGTCAAGAGACCCAGTACTTC
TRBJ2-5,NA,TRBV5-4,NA,CASSLAPAYQETQYF,TGTGCCAGCAGCTTGGCGCCAGCGTACCAAGAGACCCAGTACTTC
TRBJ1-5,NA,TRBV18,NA,CASSPGTWGQPQHF,TGTGCCAGCTCCCCCGGGACCTGGGGTCAGCCCCAGCATTTT
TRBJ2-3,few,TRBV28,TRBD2,CASSVTSGRRDTQYF,TGTGCCAGCAGTGTAACTAGCGGGAGGAGAGATACGCAGTATTTT
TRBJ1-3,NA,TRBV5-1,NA,CASSLGTAGNTIYF,TGCGCCAGCAGCTTGGGCACTGCTGGAAACACCATATATTTT
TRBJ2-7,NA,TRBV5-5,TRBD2,CASSLAASGVYEQYF,TGTGCCAGCAGCTTGGCGGCTAGCGGGGTCTACGAGCAGTACTTC
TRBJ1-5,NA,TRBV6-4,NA,CASSDPKSGRGNPQHF,TGTGCCAGCAGTGACCCTAAATCGGGACGGGGTAACCCCCAGCATTTT
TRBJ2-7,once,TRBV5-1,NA,CASSRESYEQYF,TGCGCCAGCAGCCGGGAATCCTACGAGCAGTACTTC
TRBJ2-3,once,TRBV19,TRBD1,CASNQGADTQYF,TGTGCCAGTAATCAGGGGGCAGATACGCAGTATTTT
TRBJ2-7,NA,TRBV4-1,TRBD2,CASSHASGGSYEQYF,TGCGCCAGCAGCCACGCTAGCGGGGGCTCCTACGAGCAGTACTTC
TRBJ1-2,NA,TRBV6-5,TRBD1,CASSSGQAPAGGYTF,TGTGCCAGCAGTTCGGGACAGGCCCCGGCGGGTGGCTACACCTTC
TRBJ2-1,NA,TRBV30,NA,CAGYSDNEQFF,TGTGCCGGGTACAGCGACAATGAGCAGTTCTTC
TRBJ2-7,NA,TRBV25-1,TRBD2,CASSDPGRGAYDEQYF,TGTGCCAGCAGTGATCCGGGGCGGGGGGCATATGACGAGCAGTACTTC
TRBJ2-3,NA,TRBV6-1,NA,CASKVAPVGDTQYF,TGTGCCAGCAAGGTTGCCCCCGTCGGAGATACGCAGTATTTT
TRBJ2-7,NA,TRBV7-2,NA,CASSLGTALYEQYF,TGTGCCAGCAGCTTAGGGACAGCACTCTACGAGCAGTACTTC
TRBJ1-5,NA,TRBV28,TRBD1,CASSLFPRTGNSNQPQHF,TGTGCCAGCAGTTTATTCCCCAGGACAGGGAATAGCAATCAGCCCCAGCATTTT
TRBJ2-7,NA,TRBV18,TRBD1,CASSSQGTGGGHEQYF,TGTGCCAGCTCATCGCAAGGGACAGGGGGCGGCCACGAGCAGTACTTC
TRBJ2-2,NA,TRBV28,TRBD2,CASSLTTSGANTGELFF,TGTGCCAGCAGTTTAACGACTAGCGGCGCGAACACCGGGGAGCTGTTTTTT
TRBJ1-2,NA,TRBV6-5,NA,CASSYGTQTSYGYTF,TGTGCCAGCAGTTACGGGACACAAACTTCCTATGGCTACACCTTC
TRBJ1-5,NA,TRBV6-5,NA,CASSVRGGNEHF,TGTGCCAGCAGCGTTCGGGGCGGGAATGAGCATTTT
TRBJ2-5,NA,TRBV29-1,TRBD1,CSVETGAAETQYF,TGCAGCGTTGAAACAGGGGCGGCGGAGACCCAGTACTTC
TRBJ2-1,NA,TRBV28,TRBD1,CASSLSGQGEHEQFF,TGTGCCAGCAGTTTAAGCGGACAGGGAGAACATGAGCAGTTCTTC
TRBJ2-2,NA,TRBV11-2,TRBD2,CASSRLAGKTGELFF,TGTGCCAGCAGCCGACTAGCGGGAAAAACCGGGGAGCTGTTTTTT
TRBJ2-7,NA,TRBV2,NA,CAGRGWASYEQYF,TGTGCCGGGCGGGGCTGGGCCTCCTACGAGCAGTACTTC
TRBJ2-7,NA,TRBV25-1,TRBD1,CASSKTGVGEQYF,TGTGCCAGCAGTAAAACAGGGGTCGGCGAGCAGTACTTC
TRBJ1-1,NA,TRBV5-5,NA,CASSNRDDTEAFF,TGTGCCAGCAGCAACCGGGACGACACTGAAGCTTTCTTT
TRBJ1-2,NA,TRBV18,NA,CASSTPNYGYTF,TGTGCCAGCTCGACACCCAACTATGGCTACACCTTC
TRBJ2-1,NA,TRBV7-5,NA,CVRSTTGTRHNEQFF,TGTGTCAGAAGCACAACCGGGACAAGACACAATGAGCAGTTCTTC
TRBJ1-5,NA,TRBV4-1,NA,CASSQVINQPQHF,TGCGCCAGCAGCCAAGTCATCAATCAGCCCCAGCATTTT
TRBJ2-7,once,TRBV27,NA,CASSLGRVGEVEDEQYF,TGTGCCAGCAGTTTGGGGCGGGTAGGGGAAGTTGAAGACGAGCAGTACTTC